Following are 16 T cell receptor beta chains from one sample sequenced in a study of shared T cell receptors in the human thymus. Repertoires were generated with immunoSEQ multiplex PCR, while TCRdb's copy carries only in-frame clones and drops some. The table records hundreds of thousands of clones, around 87% of them present only once. These data were also reused for a study on human thymus T cells.

The sample consisted of thymocytes. Receptors were obtained from a boy under two years old with a congenital heart defect.

The chain uses TRBV5-1 and TRBJ2-3; tentatively, D is TRBD2 (6 bases). The germline V gene has CDR1 SGHRS and CDR2 YFSETQ. The CDR3 has 16 amino acids. V was trimmed by 1 base and J by 3 bases, leaving 15 bases between them. The CDR3 loop is CASSLFGWAGTDTQYF. The CDR3 DNA reads TGCGCCAGCAGCTTGTTCGGTTGGGCGGGGACAGATACGCAGTATTTT.

The chain is built from TRBV11-3 and TRBJ1-3; the D gene is possibly TRBD1 (6 bases). The CDR3 is 15 residues long. Germline loops: CDR1 SGHNT, CDR2 YENEEA. Between the trimmed V and J ends, which lost 5 bases and 0 bases, there was a span of 11 bases. DNA of the CDR3: TGTGCCAGCAGCGGGGGGGCTGACTCTGGAAACACCATATATTTT. Its protein is CASSGGADSGNTIYF.

This chain connects TRBV9 to TRBJ1-5; D gene unclear. In germline, CDR1 is SGDLS, CDR2 YYNGEE. CDR3 length: 16 amino acids. The V gene lost 2 bases and the J gene lost 3 bases, with 15 bases spanning the gap. Written as DNA, the CDR3 is TGTGCCAGCAGCGTTAATCAGTCCAGTCCCAATCAGCCCCAGCATTTT. Translation: CASSVNQSSPNQPQHF.

V gene TRBV28 combines with J gene TRBJ2-3; D possibly corresponds to TRBD2 (5 bases). The CDR3 is made up of 15 amino acids. V dropped 1 base and J dropped 1 base, with 9 bases sitting between them. Germline loops: CDR1 MDHEN, CDR2 SYDVKM. In nucleotides, the CDR3 is TGTGCCAGCAGTTTATTCGGTAGCGGCACAGATACGCAGTATTTT. This gives the protein CASSLFGSGTDTQYF.

The chain carries TRBV9 and TRBJ2-5, with TRBD1 matching 7 bases. J gave up 2 bases and V 4 bases, and 5 bases lay outside the gene matches. The germline V gene has CDR1 SGDLS and CDR2 YYNGEE. The length of the CDR3 is 14 residues. The CDR3 DNA is TGTGCCAGCAGCACAGGGACAGCTCAAGAGACCCAGTACTTC. The encoded protein is CASSTGTAQETQYF.

The V call is TRBV29-1, the J call TRBJ2-5, with TRBD2 matching 11 bases. Losses at the gene ends were 3 bases for V and 4 bases for J; bases not matched to a gene: 19. There are 19 residues in the CDR3. Germline CDR1 reads SQVTM; CDR2 reads ANQGSEA. CDR3 region: CSVDASGGFLRVGGETQYF. The CDR3 DNA reads as TGCAGCGTTGATGCTAGCGGGGGGTTCCTCCGAGTCGGAGGAGAGACCCAGTACTTC.

V usage is TRBV28 and J usage is TRBJ1-2, with 9 bases that match TRBD1. There are 15 residues in the CDR3. Germline V gives CDR1 MDHEN, CDR2 SYDVKM. J gave up 5 bases and V 4 bases, and 8 bases lay outside the gene matches. The CDR3 sequence: CASSSRTGESYGYTF. CDR3 bases: TGTGCCAGCAGTTCCAGGACAGGGGAAAGTTATGGCTACACCTTC.

The chain links TRBV6-1 to TRBJ2-7, with unresolved D. This CDR3 spans 10 amino acids. Per the germline V gene, CDR1 is MNHNS and CDR2 is SASEGT. V was pared by 7 bases and J by 3 bases, with 4 bases between. The CDR3 DNA sequence: TGTGCCAGCAACAGCTACGAGCAGTACTTC. Its translation is CASNSYEQYF.

This chain connects TRBV29-1 to TRBJ2-2; D is undetermined. The germline V gene has CDR1 SQVTM and CDR2 ANQGSEA. Trimming pared 6 bases from V and 6 bases from J, leaving 11 bases between. The CDR3 is made up of 12 amino acids. This chain's CDR3 is CSVHSRSGELFF. For the CDR3, the DNA is TGCAGCGTGCACAGTCGTTCCGGGGAGCTGTTTTTT.

The rearrangement links TRBV7-2 to TRBJ2-7, with a tentative D call TRBD2 (6 bases). Germline CDR1 reads SGHTA; CDR2 reads FQGNSA. Trimming removed 1 base from V and 12 bases from J, with 13 bases in between. The CDR3 loop spans 12 amino acids. CDR3 DNA: TGTGCCAGCAGCTTAGAACGCGGGAAAAGGTACTTC. It is translated as CASSLERGKRYF.

Only a few counts were recorded for this clone. The rearrangement joins TRBV7-2 to TRBJ1-2; D might be TRBD1 (6 bases). The germline V gene encodes CDR1 SGHTA and CDR2 FQGNSA. CDR3 length equals 12 residues. V dropped 5 bases and J dropped 4 bases, with 8 bases sitting between them. The CDR3 DNA follows: TGTGCCAGCAGCCCAGGGGTCTATGGCTACACCTTC. Its translation is CASSPGVYGYTF.

The J gene is TRBJ1-6, the V gene TRBV15, with D possibly being TRBD1 (6 bases). Germline values: CDR1 LNHNV, CDR2 YYDKDF (reference sequence). V dropped 4 bases and J dropped 1 base, with 26 bases sitting between them. The CDR3 length is 21 residues. CDR3: CATSTGTGPPYKGSYNSPLHF. CDR3 bases: TGTGCCACCAGCACCGGAACAGGGCCTCCCTATAAGGGATCCTATAATTCACCCCTCCACTTT.

The J gene is TRBJ2-1, the V gene TRBV28; D may be TRBD1 (5 bases). The CDR3 contains 12 residues. V shed 3 bases and J shed 10 bases, with 10 bases lying between them. Germline CDR1 and CDR2: MDHEN and SYDVKM. CDR3 nucleotides: TGTGCCAGCAGTTTGCTTAACAGGGAGCAGTTCTTC. Protein sequence: CASSLLNREQFF.

There are a few counts of this clone. The rearrangement uses TRBV19 and TRBJ2-1; 7 nucleotides match TRBD2. This CDR3 is 17 amino acids long. The V gene end was trimmed by 5 bases and the J gene end by 0 bases; junction bases not matched to a gene: 10. Per germline, CDR1 LNHDA and CDR2 SQIVND (reference sequence). CDR3 nucleotides: TGTGCCAGTAGTGCCACCGGGACTATCAGCTCCTACAATGAGCAGTTCTTC. Protein: CASSATGTISSYNEQFF.

The rearrangement links TRBV13 to TRBJ1-3, with D possibly TRBD1 on 6 matching bases. V was pared by 2 bases and J by 4 bases, with 15 bases between. The CDR3 runs to 16 residues. From germline, CDR1 is PRHDT and CDR2 FYEKMQ (reference sequence). CDR3 region: CASSLRQGISGNTIYF. CDR3 nucleotide sequence: TGTGCCAGCAGCTTACGGCAGGGGATCTCCGGAAACACCATATATTTT.

The genes are TRBV28 and TRBJ2-5; 7 bases fit TRBD2. The V gene end was trimmed by 5 bases and the J gene end by 0 bases; junction bases not matched to a gene: 15. Germline-derived CDR1 and CDR2 are MDHEN and SYDVKM. This CDR3 has 18 amino acids. The CDR3 is CASSTRRLADRYQETQYF. CDR3 in DNA: TGTGCCAGCAGTACGAGGAGGCTAGCGGACCGTTACCAAGAGACCCAGTACTTC.